This TCR beta chain was retrieved from a study of blood T cell repertoires in COVID-19. About the research overall: Acute and convalescent COVID-19 specimens originated in the United States, Italy and Spain. Sources were T cells, B-cell-depleted T cells, or PBMCs; the material itself was cDNA or gDNA.

Original handling: For nucleated cells, counts were estimated from reference gene primer amplification. The assay was immunoSEQ multiplex PCR, and TCRdb's table has in-frame clones only and misses some. V and J calls plus clone size are reproduced from that table; the DNA served to infer D and trimming. The top ten hold 5.5% to 6.5% of the sample, which has 100,000 to 150,000 clones, around 88% seen once. The V gene end was trimmed by 4 bases and the J gene end by 4 bases; junction bases not matched to a gene: 12. This CDR3 has 17 residues. Germline V gene lookup returns CDR1 MNHNS and CDR2 SASEGT. The chain has TRBV6-1 and TRBJ1-5; 8 bases are shared with TRBD1. The sequencing sample was made of peripheral blood. The TCR sequence derives from a man older than 75 with active or convalescent COVID-19. The CDR3 sequence: CASSASQQGVSNQPQHF. The CDR3 coding sequence is TGTGCCAGCAGTGCCTCTCAACAGGGGGTGAGTAATCAGCCCCAGCATTTT.